The entry below describes one T cell receptor beta chain. Naive-designated CD8 cells lacked CD45RO, were positively enriched for CCR7, and omitted terminally differentiated effector memory CD45RA+ cells. The sample comes from a study of shared clonotypes between healthy human individuals. As for the study in general: A couple of female and three male donors aged 18 to 49 were enrolled.

Some clones are missing from TCRdb's copy, which holds only in-frame ones; the method was immunoSEQ multiplex PCR. The table has under 2,000,000 clones, about 95% seen once. V lost 5 bases and J 3 bases, leaving 13 bases between the germline ends. Germline loops: CDR1 MNHEY, CDR2 SVGAGI. This CDR3 contains 14 residues. The rearrangement joins TRBV6-5 to TRBJ1-2, with a possible D match to TRBD1 (5 bases). The sequenced material came from naive CD8+ T cells sorted from blood. The clonotype was recovered from a man in his late teens or twenties in good health. CDR3 nucleotide sequence: TGTGCCAGCAGTCCACAGGTGGCTGACTATGGCTACACCTTC. Residues: CASSPQVADYGYTF.